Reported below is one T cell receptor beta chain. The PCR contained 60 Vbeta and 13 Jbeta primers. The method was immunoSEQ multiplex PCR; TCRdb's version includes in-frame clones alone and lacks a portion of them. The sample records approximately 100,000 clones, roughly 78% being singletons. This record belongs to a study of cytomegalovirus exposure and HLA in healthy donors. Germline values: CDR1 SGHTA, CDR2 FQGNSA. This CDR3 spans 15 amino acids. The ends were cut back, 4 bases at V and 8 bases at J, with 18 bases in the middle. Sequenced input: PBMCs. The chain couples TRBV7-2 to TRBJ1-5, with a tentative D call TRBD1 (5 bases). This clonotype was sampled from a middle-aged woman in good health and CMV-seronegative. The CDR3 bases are TGTGCCAGCAGCTCCCCTCGGGACTGGAGTAAGCCCCAGCATTTT. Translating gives CASSSPRDWSKPQHF.